This passage covers 30 T cell receptor beta chains from one sample sequenced in a study of response to subunit inactivated influenza vaccine. TCRdb analysed the RT-PCR reads with MiXCR anew, one entry per CDR3 protein. The table has 600,000 to 700,000 distinct CDR3 sequences, 14% seen once. This specimen was PBMCs from blood, taken approximately 15 days before vaccination. Source of these receptors: a man between 45 and 60 years old who received an inactivated influenza vaccine.

This clonotype showed up just a few times. The chain recombines TRBV29-1 with TRBJ2-7, with 8 positions matching TRBD1. The CDR3 runs to 13 residues. The V and J ends lost 6 bases and 0 bases, in that order; junction bases with no gene match: 4. Germline V gene data show CDR1 as SQVTM and CDR2 as ANQGSEA. The CDR3 reads CSVRTGTSYEQYF. CDR3 nucleotide sequence: TGCAGCGTCCGGACAGGGACCTCCTACGAGCAGTACTTC.

The chain combines TRBV30 with TRBJ2-7, with D possibly TRBD1 on 6 matching bases. Trimming shortened V by 0 bases and J by 0 bases, and 12 bases separated the two germline ends. Germline V gene lookup returns CDR1 GTSNPN and CDR2 SVGIG (reference sequence). The CDR3 totals 15 residues. In DNA form, the CDR3 reads TGTGCCTGGAGTGTACTAAAGGGGGACTCCTACGAGCAGTACTTC. Translation gives CAWSVLKGDSYEQYF.

This clonotype showed up just a few times. V usage is TRBV10-3 and J usage is TRBJ2-4; 12 bases map to TRBD2. Germline CDR1 is ENHRY and CDR2 is SYGVKD. The V and J ends lost 11 bases and 8 bases, in that order; junction bases with no gene match: 22. This CDR3 is 18 amino acids long. This CDR3 reads CAVSRALAGGHSMDIQYF. The CDR3, as DNA: TGTGCCGTCTCCCGCGCCCTAGCGGGAGGGCACAGTATGGACATTCAGTACTTC.

This clonotype was found many times. This chain links TRBV5-6 with TRBJ2-7; 9 nucleotides match TRBD1. V shed 4 bases and J 3 bases; nucleotides not matched to a gene: 5. The CDR3 runs to 14 residues. Germline values: CDR1 SGHDT, CDR2 YYEEEE. The CDR3 loop reads CASSPWDRDYEQYF. CDR3 bases: TGTGCCAGCAGCCCGTGGGACAGGGACTACGAGCAGTACTTC.

The chain joins TRBV20-1 to TRBJ2-1; D unresolved. The CDR3 is 14 residues long. Germline assignment: CDR1 DFQATT and CDR2 SNEGSKA (reference sequence). V was shortened by 0 bases and J by 4 bases, with 10 bases between the two germline ends. The CDR3 sequence is CSARDIYPYNEQFF. DNA of the CDR3: TGCAGTGCTAGAGATATCTACCCTTACAATGAGCAGTTCTTC.

This clonotype was seen more than once but under ten times. A single base is all that separates this from a far larger clone, so a read error is likely. This rearrangement joins TRBV12-3 or TRBV12-4 to TRBJ2-7; D is possibly TRBD2 (5 bases). This CDR3 is 13 amino acids long. Trimming removed 1 base from V and 2 bases from J, with 6 bases in between. CDR3 sequence reads: CASSLGETYEQYF. Here the CDR3 DNA reads TGTGCCAGCAGTTTAGGGGAGACCTACGAGCAGTACTTC.

The chain joins TRBV4-1 to TRBJ2-3; possible D gene TRBD2, 6 bases. Per germline, CDR1 MGHRA and CDR2 YSYEKL. V lost 0 bases and J 3 bases, leaving 10 bases between the germline ends. CDR3 size: 15 residues. The CDR3 loop is CASSQEFAGTDTQYF. Written as DNA, the CDR3 is TGCGCCAGCAGCCAAGAGTTCGCGGGGACAGATACGCAGTATTTT.

The chain joins TRBV7-9 to TRBJ1-1; D gene ambiguous. The CDR3 loop spans 14 amino acids. The V gene lost 10 bases and the J gene lost 3 bases, with 18 bases spanning the gap. The germline V gene encodes CDR1 SEHNR and CDR2 FQNEAQ (reference sequence). The CDR3 is CATTAPGWYTEAFF. Here the CDR3 DNA reads TGTGCCACCACGGCTCCCGGTTGGTACACTGAAGCTTTCTTT.

The rearrangement joins TRBV5-5 to TRBJ2-1; weak D call: TRBD2 (5 bases). Germline V CDR1 and CDR2: SGHKS, YYEKEE (reference sequence). V was clipped by 4 bases and J by 10 bases, with 15 bases between them. CDR3 size: 13 residues. The CDR3 sequence is CASSLVSGGEQFF. DNA of the CDR3: TGTGCCAGCAGCCTGGTCTCGGGCGGGGAGCAGTTCTTC.

This clonotype was counted a few times. The chain couples TRBV20-1 to TRBJ1-1; the D is unclear. The CDR3 has 12 residues. Germline V CDR1 and CDR2: DFQATT, SNEGSKA (reference sequence). V shed 5 bases and J shed 1 base, with 8 bases lying between them. CDR3 amino acids: CSARQTNTEAFF. CDR3 bases: TGCAGTGCTCGTCAGACGAACACTGAAGCTTTCTTT.

CDR3 in amino acids: CASSLVPLYQETQYF. CDR3 bases: TGTGCCAGCAGCTTAGTTCCGCTTTACCAAGAGACCCAGTACTTC. The V gene is TRBV11-2, the J gene TRBJ2-5; D is undetermined. CDR1 is SGHAT and CDR2 is FQNNGV in the germline V gene. Trimming shortened V by 1 base and J by 0 bases, and 9 bases separated the two germline ends. This CDR3 contains 15 residues. The whole variable domain, filled in from reference TRBV11-2 and TRBJ2-5, reads EAGVAQSPRYKIIEKRQSVAFWCNPISGHATLYWYQQILGQGPKLLIQFQNNGVVDDSQLPKDRFSAERLKGVDSTLKIQPAKLEDSAVYLCASSLVPLYQETQYFGPGTRLLVL.

The rearrangement joins TRBV5-5 to TRBJ2-7; 9 bases are a match to TRBD1. V lost 4 bases, J lost 3 bases, and 5 bases stayed unmatched. This CDR3 is built from 14 residues. Per the germline V gene, CDR1 is SGHKS and CDR2 is YYEKEE (reference sequence). CDR3 region: CASSHVDRGYEQYF. CDR3 coding DNA: TGTGCCAGCAGCCACGTGGACAGGGGCTACGAGCAGTACTTC.

This clonotype has a count of ten or more. The V and J genes are TRBV5-1 and TRBJ2-3; D not resolved. This CDR3 is built from 15 residues. The ends were cut back, 4 bases at V and 7 bases at J, with 19 bases in the middle. From germline, CDR1 is SGHRS and CDR2 YFSETQ. This CDR3 reads CASSPTDPAAHTQYF. In nucleotides, the CDR3 is TGCGCCAGCAGCCCGACGGACCCGGCAGCCCATACGCAGTATTTT. The full variable domain, its missing parts supplied by reference TRBV5-1 and TRBJ2-3, is KAGVTQTPRYLIKTRGQQVTLSCSPISGHRSVSWYQQTPGQGLQFLFEYFSETQRNKGNFPGRFSGRQFSNSRSEMNVSTLELGDSALYLCASSPTDPAAHTQYFGPGTRLTVL.

The V and J genes are TRBV4-1 and TRBJ2-7, with D perhaps matching TRBD1 (5 bases). Germline assignment: CDR1 MGHRA and CDR2 YSYEKL. V lost 2 bases to trimming and J lost 0 bases, with 14 bases between them. This CDR3 has 16 residues. The CDR3 nucleotides read TGCGCCAGCAGCCAAAGAGTCAGGGTGGACTCCTACGAGCAGTACTTC. Its protein is CASSQRVRVDSYEQYF.

This clonotype was picked up a small number of times. A read error may produce the germline difference seen at one junction end. The V and J genes are TRBV10-3 and TRBJ1-1; tentative D call: TRBD1 (5 bases). CDR3 length: 14 residues. Germline V gives CDR1 ENHRY, CDR2 SYGVKD. The CDR3 protein is CAPGSRGPGGKASF. The DNA for the CDR3 is TGTGCACCCGGAAGCCGGGGACCCGGCGGGAAAGCTTCCTTT.

This chain uses TRBV28 with TRBJ1-2; D is undetermined. Germline V CDR1 and CDR2: MDHEN, SYDVKM. CDR3 length equals 13 residues. V was trimmed by 6 bases and J by 0 bases, leaving 8 bases between them. The CDR3 reads CASRPTSNYGYTF. In DNA, the CDR3 is TGTGCCAGCAGGCCGACTTCTAACTATGGCTACACCTTC.

This clonotype has more than one count but fewer than ten. This chain joins TRBV11-2 and TRBJ2-7, with D perhaps matching TRBD1 or TRBD2 (5 bases each). Germline-derived CDR1 and CDR2 are SGHAT and FQNNGV. Trimming removed 2 bases from V and 0 bases from J, with 11 bases in between. There are 15 residues in the CDR3. CDR3 sequence: CASSLIGTLSYEQYF. The CDR3, as DNA: TGTGCCAGCAGCTTAATCGGGACCCTCTCCTACGAGCAGTACTTC.

This clonotype has just a few counts. CDR3 amino acids: CSVEKGVGGTDTQYF. CDR3 nucleotide sequence: TGCAGCGTTGAAAAAGGGGTGGGGGGCACAGATACGCAGTATTTT. The chain has TRBV29-1 and TRBJ2-3, with D perhaps given as TRBD1 or TRBD2 (5 bases each). This CDR3 spans 15 amino acids. Germline V gives CDR1 SQVTM, CDR2 ANQGSEA. V was cut by 2 bases and J by 1 base, with 13 bases left in between.

V and J are TRBV4-1 and TRBJ2-5, with TRBD1 as a possible D gene (6 bases). CDR1 and CDR2 from the germline V gene are MGHRA and YSYEKL. Trimming cost V 1 base and J 6 bases, with 18 bases left between them. The CDR3 totals 16 residues. This CDR3 is CASSQAGTNDPKTQYF. In nucleotides, the CDR3 is TGCGCCAGCAGCCAAGCCGGGACAAACGACCCCAAGACCCAGTACTTC.

J is TRBJ1-6 and V is TRBV7-8; D perhaps matches TRBD1 (6 bases). With 1 base removed from V and 9 bases from J, the gap between germline ends came to 16 bases. This CDR3 has 16 amino acids. Germline loops: CDR1 SGHVS, CDR2 FQNEAQ. The CDR3 DNA sequence: TGTGCCAGCAGCTTAGATTCAGGCAGGGGCAGTTCACCCCTCCACTTT. Its protein product is CASSLDSGRGSSPLHF.

This chain connects TRBV10-3 to TRBJ2-1; D may be TRBD2 (6 bases). The CDR3 extends over 13 amino acids. Trimming pared 7 bases from V and 9 bases from J, leaving 16 bases between. Germline loops: CDR1 ENHRY, CDR2 SYGVKD. Here the CDR3 DNA reads TGTGCCATCACCTCATTGGAGGGAGGTGAGCAGTTCTTC. It is translated as CAITSLEGGEQFF.

This clonotype has more than one count but fewer than ten. This chain's CDR3 is CASSLFRGRNEQFF. As DNA, the CDR3 is TGTGCCAGCAGCTTATTCAGGGGGCGGAATGAGCAGTTCTTC. The chain is built from TRBV11-2 and TRBJ2-1; 8 bases line up with TRBD1. The CDR3 is made up of 14 amino acids. The junction had 4 bases not matched to a gene; V was cut back by 2 bases and J by 7 bases. Germline CDR1 reads SGHAT; CDR2 reads FQNNGV. The full variable domain, rest sourced from reference TRBV11-2 and TRBJ2-1, is EAGVAQSPRYKIIEKRQSVAFWCNPISGHATLYWYQQILGQGPKLLIQFQNNGVVDDSQLPKDRFSAERLKGVDSTLKIQPAKLEDSAVYLCASSLFRGRNEQFFGPGTRLTVL.

V is TRBV7-9 and J is TRBJ2-5, with D possibly being TRBD2 (6 bases). In germline, CDR1 is SEHNR, CDR2 FQNEAQ (reference sequence). V lost 5 bases and J lost 7, with 17 bases in between. CDR3 size: 14 residues. The CDR3 loop reads CASSDRDPGGTQYF. The CDR3, as DNA: TGTGCCAGCAGCGACCGGGACCCCGGGGGGACCCAGTACTTC.

The chain combines TRBV5-1 with TRBJ1-1; D possibly corresponds to TRBD1 (5 bases). Germline V gene sequence: CDR1 SGHRS, CDR2 YFSETQ. The CDR3 has 15 amino acids. The ends were cut back, 4 bases at V and 6 bases at J, with 19 bases in the middle. The chain's CDR3 is CASSVVREENSEAFF. The CDR3 DNA sequence: TGCGCCAGCAGCGTCGTCAGGGAAGAGAATTCTGAAGCTTTCTTT. Supplemented by reference TRBV5-1 and TRBJ1-1, the full variable domain reads KAGVTQTPRYLIKTRGQQVTLSCSPISGHRSVSWYQQTPGQGLQFLFEYFSETQRNKGNFPGRFSGRQFSNSRSEMNVSTLELGDSALYLCASSVVREENSEAFFGQGTRLTVV.

This clonotype has a handful of counts. In nucleotides, the CDR3 is TGCGCCAGCAGCCCGGACGGGGGCGATGGCTACACCTTC. Translation gives CASSPDGGDGYTF. This sequence joins TRBV5-1 and TRBJ1-2; TRBD1 is a possible D gene (6 bases). This CDR3 region has 13 residues. Germline V CDR1 and CDR2: SGHRS, YFSETQ. Trimming removed 4 bases at V and 6 bases at J, with 13 bases between.

In its sample, this clonotype was seen many times. The chain combines TRBV5-1 with TRBJ2-4, with 7 bases that match TRBD1. The CDR3 has 15 amino acids. The V gene's germline CDR1 is SGHRS and CDR2 YFSETQ. With 4 bases clipped from V and 1 base from J, the junction kept 5 bases outside the gene matches. Written as DNA, the CDR3 is TGCGCCAGCAGCGAGGGGGCTGGGGCCAAAAACATTCAGTACTTC. The encoded protein is CASSEGAGAKNIQYF.

This clonotype was observed many times. This chain links TRBV7-6 with TRBJ2-5; 8 bases line up with TRBD2. The length of the CDR3 is 16 residues. Germline lookup yields CDR1 SGHVS and CDR2 FNYEAQ. The trim removed 1 base at V and 2 bases at J, leaving 6 bases unmatched. For the CDR3, the DNA is TGTGCCAGCAGCTTAGTATCTAGCGGGTCGCAAGAGACCCAGTACTTC. This codes for CASSLVSSGSQETQYF.

The V and J genes are TRBV20-1 and TRBJ2-5; TRBD2 aligns across 11 bases. The CDR3 covers 16 residues. CDR1 is DFQATT, CDR2 SNEGSKA, per germline (reference sequence). After removal of 0 bases from V and 1 base from J, the junction contained 4 bases not matched to a gene. The CDR3 DNA follows: TGCAGTGCTAGAGATATTAGCGGGGGGGTCCAAGAGACCCAGTACTTC. As protein: CSARDISGGVQETQYF.

This clonotype has ten or more counts. V gene TRBV20-1 combines with J gene TRBJ1-3; possibly TRBD1 for D (5 bases). Germline values: CDR1 DFQATT, CDR2 SNEGSKA (reference sequence). The CDR3 totals 14 residues. The V end lost 6 bases, the J end lost 2 bases, and 14 bases lay between the germline ends. The chain's CDR3 is CSAPSGTAGNTIYF. The CDR3 coding sequence is TGCAGTGCGCCTTCCGGGACGGCTGGAAACACCATATATTTT.

This rearrangement joins TRBV12-3 or TRBV12-4 to TRBJ2-5; 9 bases match TRBD2. The V gene end was trimmed by 6 bases and the J gene end by 5 bases; junction bases not matched to a gene: 10. The CDR3 loop spans 15 amino acids. The CDR3 spells CASRRAGGRDETQYF. For the CDR3, the DNA is TGTGCCAGCAGGAGGGCGGGGGGGCGAGATGAGACCCAGTACTTC.